What follows describes a single TCR beta chain. What it binds is unknown. The data were obtained in a study of beta chain features in type 1 diabetes. Regarding the study as a whole: In every one of the four CD4+ subsets, TCRB CDR3s were moderately but significantly shorter in Type 1 diabetes patients.

The entirety of the isolated RNA underwent reverse transcription, so expressed TCRB transcripts were sequenced. Profiled with immunoSEQ multiplex PCR; TCRdb holds only in-frame clones, not every one. This sample has 200,000 to 250,000 clones, with approximately 15% found just once. The receptor was derived from a young man with type 1 diabetes. Sequencing was done on a sample of naive CD4+ T cells from blood.

The CDR3 loop is CASSDPSRDQAFF. In DNA, the CDR3 is TGTGCCAGCAGCGACCCATCACGGGATCAAGCTTTCTTT. The J gene is TRBJ1-1, the V gene TRBV5-4; no firm D call. The CDR3 is made up of 13 amino acids. Germline V gene sequence: CDR1 SGHNT, CDR2 YYREEE (reference sequence). Trimming pared 4 bases from V and 9 bases from J, leaving 16 bases between.